The rows below give T cell receptor beta chains drawn from one sample of a study of T cell clones after liver transplantation. The assay was immunoSEQ multiplex PCR, and TCRdb's table has in-frame clones only and misses some. This table has 75,000 to 95,000 clones, 84% appearing once. Sequenced material: CD4+ T cells from blood, taken 48 months after liver transplant. These receptors were taken from a human patient who received a liver transplant. The T cells may come from the graft donor. The CDR3 runs from the conserved cysteine through the conserved F or W. A D gene is named only where the DNA matches it firmly. Only some rows state a clone size, as once, few, many or a class for expanded clones.

V gene: TRBV5-4; clone size: .; D gene: TRBD2; J gene: TRBJ2-2; CDR3 protein: CASSSPRAGGLGTGELFF; CDR3 DNA: TGTGCCAGCAGCTCCCCCAGGGCGGGGGGGCTCGGCACCGGGGAGCTGTTTTTT
V gene: TRBV28; clone size: .; D gene: .; J gene: TRBJ1-2; CDR3 protein: CASSFSRHQSRGYTF; CDR3 DNA: TGTGCCAGCAGTTTTTCTCGGCACCAATCACGGGGCTACACCTTC
V gene: TRBV9; clone size: few; D gene: .; J gene: TRBJ2-5; CDR3 protein: CASSKPLEGGGGETQYF; CDR3 DNA: TGTGCCAGCAGCAAACCCCTGGAAGGGGGGGGCGGAGAGACCCAGTACTTC
V gene: TRBV12-5; clone size: .; D gene: TRBD2; J gene: TRBJ2-7; CDR3 protein: CASGPGGFYEQYF; CDR3 DNA: TGTGCTAGTGGTCCCGGGGGGTTCTACGAGCAGTACTTC
V gene: TRBV29-1; clone size: .; D gene: .; J gene: TRBJ2-4; CDR3 protein: CSVTGLGTKNIQYF; CDR3 DNA: TGCAGCGTTACGGGTCTCGGTACCAAAAACATTCAGTACTTC
V gene: TRBV30; clone size: few; D gene: .; J gene: TRBJ2-1; CDR3 protein: CAWTGTANEQFF; CDR3 DNA: TGTGCCTGGACTGGGACGGCCAATGAGCAGTTCTTC
V gene: TRBV4-2; clone size: once; D gene: .; J gene: TRBJ2-1; CDR3 protein: CASSQGRGTNYNEQFF; CDR3 DNA: TGTGCCAGCAGCCAAGGGCGCGGGACCAACTACAATGAGCAGTTCTTC
V gene: TRBV18; clone size: .; D gene: TRBD1; J gene: TRBJ2-3; CDR3 protein: CASSPSGKGAQFSTQYF; CDR3 DNA: TGTGCCAGCTCACCTTCCGGTAAGGGGGCGCAGTTCAGTACGCAGTATTTT
V gene: TRBV7-9; clone size: .; D gene: .; J gene: TRBJ2-3; CDR3 protein: CASSLVSGSLDTQYF; CDR3 DNA: TGTGCCAGCAGCTTAGTGTCTGGATCACTAGATACGCAGTATTTT
V gene: TRBV15; clone size: .; D gene: TRBD2; J gene: TRBJ2-1; CDR3 protein: CATSRSGSTVNEQFF; CDR3 DNA: TGTGCCACCAGCAGAAGCGGGAGTACTGTCAATGAGCAGTTCTTC
V gene: TRBV5-4; clone size: .; D gene: TRBD1; J gene: TRBJ2-5; CDR3 protein: CASSLGDRGRETQYF; CDR3 DNA: TGTGCCAGCAGCTTGGGGGACAGGGGACGAGAGACCCAGTACTTC
V gene: TRBV5-4; clone size: .; D gene: .; J gene: TRBJ1-2; CDR3 protein: CASSSRDSGGYTF; CDR3 DNA: TGTGCCAGCAGCTCCCGGGACTCTGGTGGCTACACCTTC
V gene: TRBV7-2; clone size: once; D gene: .; J gene: TRBJ2-1; CDR3 protein: CASSLDRGRYNEQFF; CDR3 DNA: TGTGCCAGCAGCTTAGACCGGGGTCGATACAATGAGCAGTTCTTC
V gene: TRBV7-9; clone size: .; D gene: .; J gene: TRBJ1-1; CDR3 protein: CAIKRGTSNTEAFF; CDR3 DNA: TGTGCCATCAAAAGAGGTACATCGAACACTGAAGCTTTCTTT
V gene: TRBV14; clone size: .; D gene: .; J gene: TRBJ2-3; CDR3 protein: CASSYETPATDTQYF; CDR3 DNA: TGTGCCAGCAGCTACGAGACGCCAGCCACAGATACGCAGTATTTT
V gene: TRBV4-2; clone size: .; D gene: .; J gene: TRBJ2-1; CDR3 protein: CASSQGFSGQFF; CDR3 DNA: TGTGCCAGCAGCCAAGGATTTAGTGGGCAGTTCTTC
V gene: TRBV9; clone size: .; D gene: TRBD2; J gene: TRBJ2-1; CDR3 protein: CASSPRGDGLAHEQFF; CDR3 DNA: TGTGCCAGCAGCCCGAGGGGGGACGGACTAGCCCATGAGCAGTTCTTC
V gene: TRBV5-1; clone size: .; D gene: .; J gene: TRBJ1-2; CDR3 protein: CASSSLRLGDHGYTF; CDR3 DNA: TGCGCCAGCAGCTCCCTCCGGTTAGGGGATCATGGCTACACCTTC
V gene: TRBV6-5; clone size: .; D gene: .; J gene: TRBJ2-7; CDR3 protein: CASSYSTESYEQYF; CDR3 DNA: TGTGCCAGCAGTTACTCGACGGAGAGCTACGAGCAGTACTTC
V gene: TRBV19; clone size: .; D gene: TRBD2; J gene: TRBJ2-2; CDR3 protein: CASSIFRTSGRSGGELFF; CDR3 DNA: TGTGCCAGTAGTATCTTTCGGACTAGCGGGAGAAGCGGCGGGGAGCTGTTTTTT
V gene: TRBV29-1; clone size: .; D gene: .; J gene: TRBJ2-3; CDR3 protein: CSVANRGASDTQYF; CDR3 DNA: TGCAGCGTTGCGAACCGAGGGGCATCGGATACGCAGTATTTT
V gene: TRBV19; clone size: .; D gene: TRBD1; J gene: TRBJ2-7; CDR3 protein: CASSANRGISYEQYF; CDR3 DNA: TGTGCCAGTAGTGCAAACAGGGGAATATCCTACGAGCAGTACTTC
V gene: TRBV27; clone size: .; D gene: TRBD1; J gene: TRBJ1-2; CDR3 protein: CASSSLYRDRGGYGYTF; CDR3 DNA: TGTGCCAGCAGTTCCCTCTACCGGGACAGGGGAGGCTATGGCTACACCTTC
V gene: TRBV28; clone size: .; D gene: .; J gene: TRBJ2-1; CDR3 protein: CASCSYNEQFF; CDR3 DNA: TGTGCCAGCTGCTCCTACAATGAGCAGTTCTTC
V gene: TRBV6-6; clone size: once; D gene: .; J gene: TRBJ1-2; CDR3 protein: CASSYSIQNYGYTF; CDR3 DNA: TGTGCCAGCAGTTACTCGATTCAGAACTATGGCTACACCTTC
V gene: TRBV7-2; clone size: .; D gene: TRBD1; J gene: TRBJ1-2; CDR3 protein: CASSPGTGGYGYTF; CDR3 DNA: TGTGCCAGCAGCCCAGGGACAGGGGGCTATGGCTACACCTTC
V gene: TRBV7-6; clone size: .; D gene: .; J gene: TRBJ2-5; CDR3 protein: CASSLSGEETQYF; CDR3 DNA: TGTGCCAGCAGCTTATCAGGGGAAGAGACCCAGTACTTC
V gene: TRBV27; clone size: once; D gene: TRBD2; J gene: TRBJ2-3; CDR3 protein: CASSSPPGLAGGDTQYF; CDR3 DNA: TGTGCCAGCAGTTCGCCCCCGGGACTAGCGGGAGGGGATACGCAGTATTTT
V gene: TRBV7-9; clone size: few; D gene: .; J gene: TRBJ2-3; CDR3 protein: CASSLEGTRAADTQYF; CDR3 DNA: TGTGCCAGCAGCTTAGAGGGGACCCGGGCGGCAGATACGCAGTATTTT
V gene: TRBV7-9; clone size: .; D gene: .; J gene: TRBJ2-7; CDR3 protein: CASSFQGTSYEQYF; CDR3 DNA: TGTGCCAGCAGCTTCCAGGGGACCTCCTACGAGCAGTACTTC
V gene: TRBV13; clone size: .; D gene: .; J gene: TRBJ1-1; CDR3 protein: CASSLARFGRETEAFF; CDR3 DNA: TGTGCCAGCAGCTTAGCTCGTTTTGGCAGGGAAACTGAAGCTTTCTTT
V gene: TRBV13; clone size: .; D gene: .; J gene: TRBJ2-7; CDR3 protein: CASSSKMSYEQYF; CDR3 DNA: TGTGCCAGCAGCTCAAAGATGTCCTACGAGCAGTACTTC
V gene: TRBV25-1; clone size: .; D gene: .; J gene: TRBJ1-4; CDR3 protein: CASSEFGGGNEKLFF; CDR3 DNA: TGTGCCAGCAGTGAATTTGGGGGCGGAAATGAAAAACTGTTTTTT
V gene: TRBV4-2; clone size: .; D gene: .; J gene: TRBJ2-5; CDR3 protein: CASSQDAQGGETQYF; CDR3 DNA: TGTGCCAGCAGCCAAGATGCACAGGGTGGGGAGACCCAGTACTTC
V gene: TRBV27; clone size: .; D gene: .; J gene: TRBJ2-1; CDR3 protein: CASRHKVAANYNEQFF; CDR3 DNA: TGTGCCAGCAGGCATAAGGTCGCGGCGAACTACAATGAGCAGTTCTTC
V gene: TRBV19; clone size: .; D gene: .; J gene: TRBJ2-7; CDR3 protein: CASSLNLDYEQYF; CDR3 DNA: TGTGCCAGTAGCCTTAATTTGGACTACGAGCAGTACTTC
V gene: TRBV18; clone size: .; D gene: TRBD1; J gene: TRBJ2-5; CDR3 protein: CASRPAGTGGQETQYF; CDR3 DNA: TGTGCCAGCAGACCGGCCGGGACAGGGGGACAAGAGACCCAGTACTTC
V gene: TRBV5-8; clone size: few; D gene: TRBD2; J gene: TRBJ2-7; CDR3 protein: CASKFGLAFDEQYF; CDR3 DNA: TGTGCCAGTAAATTCGGACTAGCTTTTGACGAGCAGTACTTC
V gene: TRBV7-2; clone size: .; D gene: .; J gene: TRBJ2-7; CDR3 protein: CASSPKFEQYF; CDR3 DNA: TGTGCCAGCAGCCCAAAGTTCGAGCAGTACTTC
V gene: TRBV6-5; clone size: once; D gene: .; J gene: TRBJ2-7; CDR3 protein: CASSYYQNGPGEQYF; CDR3 DNA: TGTGCCAGCAGTTACTATCAAAACGGGCCGGGCGAGCAGTACTTC
V gene: TRBV7-9; clone size: .; D gene: .; J gene: TRBJ2-3; CDR3 protein: CASSPPWMVAGTDTQYF; CDR3 DNA: TGTGCCAGCAGCCCCCCCTGGATGGTAGCGGGCACAGATACGCAGTATTTT
V gene: TRBV6-1; clone size: .; D gene: TRBD1; J gene: TRBJ1-5; CDR3 protein: CASSDRDRGSNQPQHF; CDR3 DNA: TGTGCCAGCAGTGATCGAGACAGGGGGAGCAATCAGCCCCAGCATTTT
V gene: TRBV5-6; clone size: .; D gene: .; J gene: TRBJ2-4; CDR3 protein: CASSLWEGLAKNIQYF; CDR3 DNA: TGTGCCAGCAGCTTGTGGGAAGGACTAGCCAAAAACATTCAGTACTTC
V gene: TRBV5-4; clone size: .; D gene: TRBD2; J gene: TRBJ2-5; CDR3 protein: CASSPSGGARETQYF; CDR3 DNA: TGTGCCAGCAGTCCGAGCGGGGGGGCCAGGGAGACCCAGTACTTC
V gene: TRBV29-1; clone size: .; D gene: TRBD1; J gene: TRBJ1-3; CDR3 protein: CSGGTGGGGNTIYF; CDR3 DNA: TGCAGCGGTGGTACAGGGGGCGGGGGAAACACCATATATTTT
V gene: TRBV9; clone size: once; D gene: TRBD1; J gene: TRBJ1-1; CDR3 protein: CASSATGWGEAFF; CDR3 DNA: TGTGCCAGCAGCGCGACAGGGTGGGGTGAAGCTTTCTTT
V gene: TRBV27; clone size: .; D gene: .; J gene: TRBJ2-3; CDR3 protein: CASSLAGDTQYF; CDR3 DNA: TGTGCCAGCAGTTTAGCGGGGGATACGCAGTATTTT
V gene: TRBV5-4; clone size: .; D gene: .; J gene: TRBJ2-1; CDR3 protein: CASSFGQGQMNEQFF; CDR3 DNA: .
V gene: TRBV7-3; clone size: .; D gene: .; J gene: TRBJ2-7; CDR3 protein: CASSPQADGYEQYF; CDR3 DNA: TGTGCCAGCAGCCCCCAAGCGGATGGCTACGAGCAGTACTTC
V gene: TRBV28; clone size: .; D gene: TRBD1; J gene: TRBJ2-3; CDR3 protein: CASSRPGTERTDTQYF; CDR3 DNA: TGTGCCAGCAGTAGACCCGGGACAGAGCGCACAGATACGCAGTATTTT
V gene: TRBV5-4; clone size: .; D gene: .; J gene: TRBJ2-7; CDR3 protein: CASSTDQRSYEQYF; CDR3 DNA: TGTGCCAGCAGCACTGATCAGCGCTCCTACGAGCAGTACTTC
V gene: TRBV5-1; clone size: .; D gene: TRBD1; J gene: TRBJ2-7; CDR3 protein: CASSLIRTGSYEQYF; CDR3 DNA: TGCGCCAGCAGCTTGATCCGGACAGGGAGCTACGAGCAGTACTTC